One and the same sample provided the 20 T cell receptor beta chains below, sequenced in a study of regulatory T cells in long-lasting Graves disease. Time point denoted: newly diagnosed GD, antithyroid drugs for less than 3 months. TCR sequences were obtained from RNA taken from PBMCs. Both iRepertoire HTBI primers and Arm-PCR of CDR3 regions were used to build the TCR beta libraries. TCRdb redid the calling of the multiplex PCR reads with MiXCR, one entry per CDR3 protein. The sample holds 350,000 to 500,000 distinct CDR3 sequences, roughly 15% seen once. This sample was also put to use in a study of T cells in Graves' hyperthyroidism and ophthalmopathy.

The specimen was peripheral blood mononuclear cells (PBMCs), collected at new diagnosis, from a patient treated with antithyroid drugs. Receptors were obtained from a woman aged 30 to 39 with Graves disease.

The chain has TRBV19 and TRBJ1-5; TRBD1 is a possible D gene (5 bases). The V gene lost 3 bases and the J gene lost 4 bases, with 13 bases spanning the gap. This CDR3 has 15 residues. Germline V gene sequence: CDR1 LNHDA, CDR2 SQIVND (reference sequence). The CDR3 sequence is CASSIRGDWNQPQHF. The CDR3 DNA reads TGTGCCAGTAGTATTAGGGGCGACTGGAATCAGCCCCAGCATTTT. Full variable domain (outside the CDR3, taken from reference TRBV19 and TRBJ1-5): DGGITQSPKYLFRKEGQNVTLSCEQNLNHDAMYWYRQDPGQGLRLIYYSQIVNDFQKGDIAEGYSVSREKKESFPLTVTSAQKNPTAFYLCASSIRGDWNQPQHFGDGTRLSIL.

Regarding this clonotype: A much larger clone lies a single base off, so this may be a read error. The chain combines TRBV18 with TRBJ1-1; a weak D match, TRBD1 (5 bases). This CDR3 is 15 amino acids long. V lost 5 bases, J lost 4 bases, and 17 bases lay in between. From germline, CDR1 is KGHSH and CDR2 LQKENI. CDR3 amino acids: CASSIPGRLPTEAFF. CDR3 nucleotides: TGTGCCAGCTCAATACCGGGACGCCTACCCACTGAAGCTTTCTTT.

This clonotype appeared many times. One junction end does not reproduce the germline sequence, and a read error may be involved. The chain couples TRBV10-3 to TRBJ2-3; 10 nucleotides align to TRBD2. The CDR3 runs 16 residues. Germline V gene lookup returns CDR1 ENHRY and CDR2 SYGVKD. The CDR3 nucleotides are TGTGCCACCAGTGGGGAGACTAGCGGGAGCACAGATACGCAGTATTTT. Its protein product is CATSGETSGSTDTQYF.

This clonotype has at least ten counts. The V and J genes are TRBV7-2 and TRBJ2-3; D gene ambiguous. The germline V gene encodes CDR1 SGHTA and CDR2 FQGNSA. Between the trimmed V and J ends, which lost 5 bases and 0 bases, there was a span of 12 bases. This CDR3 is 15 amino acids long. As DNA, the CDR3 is TGTGCCAGCAGCCCGTGGGTGGGGAGCACAGATACGCAGTATTTT. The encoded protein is CASSPWVGSTDTQYF.

DNA for the CDR3: TGTGCCAGCAGCTTCGGGGATAGACCCGGGGAGCTGTTTTTT. Protein product: CASSFGDRPGELFF. V usage is TRBV11-3 and J usage is TRBJ2-2, with D perhaps TRBD2 (5 bases). V dropped 3 bases and J dropped 6 bases, with 11 bases sitting between them. Germline V lookup: CDR1 SGHNT, CDR2 YENEEA. The CDR3 covers 14 residues.

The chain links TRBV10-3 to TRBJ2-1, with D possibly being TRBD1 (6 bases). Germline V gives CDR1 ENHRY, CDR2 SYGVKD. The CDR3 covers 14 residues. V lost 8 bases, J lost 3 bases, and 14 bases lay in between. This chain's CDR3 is CAIQGWGLYNEQFF. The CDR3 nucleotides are TGTGCCATCCAGGGTTGGGGGCTCTACAATGAGCAGTTCTTC.

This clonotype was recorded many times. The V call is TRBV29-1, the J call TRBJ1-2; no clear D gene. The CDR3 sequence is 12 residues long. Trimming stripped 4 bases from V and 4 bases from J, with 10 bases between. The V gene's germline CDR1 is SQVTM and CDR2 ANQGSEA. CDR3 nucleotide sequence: TGCAGCGTTGTAGAGATCTCCTATGGCTACACCTTC. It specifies CSVVEISYGYTF.

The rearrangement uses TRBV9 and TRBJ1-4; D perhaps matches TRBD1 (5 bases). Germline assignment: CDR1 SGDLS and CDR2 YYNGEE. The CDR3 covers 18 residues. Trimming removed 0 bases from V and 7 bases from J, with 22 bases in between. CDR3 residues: CASSVAPSAGVEAEKLFF. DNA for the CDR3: TGTGCCAGCAGCGTAGCTCCTTCGGCGGGGGTTGAGGCTGAAAAACTGTTTTTT.

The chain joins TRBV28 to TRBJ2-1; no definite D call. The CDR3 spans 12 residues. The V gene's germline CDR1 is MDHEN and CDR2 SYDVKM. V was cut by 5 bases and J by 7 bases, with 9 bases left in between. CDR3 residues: CASSLLINEQFF. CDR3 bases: TGTGCCAGCAGTCTGCTAATAAATGAGCAGTTCTTC.

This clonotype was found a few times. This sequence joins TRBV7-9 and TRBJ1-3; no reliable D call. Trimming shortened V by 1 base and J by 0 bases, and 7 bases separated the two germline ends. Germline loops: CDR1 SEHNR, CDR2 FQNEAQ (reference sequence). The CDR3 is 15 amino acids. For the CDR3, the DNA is TGTGCCAGCAGCTTAGAACGGAGCTCTGGAAACACCATATATTTT. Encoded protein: CASSLERSSGNTIYF.

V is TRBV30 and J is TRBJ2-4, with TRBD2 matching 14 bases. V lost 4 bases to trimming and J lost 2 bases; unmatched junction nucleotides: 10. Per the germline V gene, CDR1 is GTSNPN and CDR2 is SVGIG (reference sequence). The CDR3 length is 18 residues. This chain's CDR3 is CAWILGLAGVKTKNIQYF. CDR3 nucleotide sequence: TGTGCCTGGATTCTGGGACTAGCGGGAGTTAAGACCAAAAACATTCAGTACTTC.

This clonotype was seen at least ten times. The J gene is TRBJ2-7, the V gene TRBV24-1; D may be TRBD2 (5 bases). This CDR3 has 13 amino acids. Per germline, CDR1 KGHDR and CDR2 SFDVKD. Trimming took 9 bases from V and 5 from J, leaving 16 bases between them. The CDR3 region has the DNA TGTGCCACCGGAAAGCCCGGAGGCGACGAGCAGTACTTC. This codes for CATGKPGGDEQYF.

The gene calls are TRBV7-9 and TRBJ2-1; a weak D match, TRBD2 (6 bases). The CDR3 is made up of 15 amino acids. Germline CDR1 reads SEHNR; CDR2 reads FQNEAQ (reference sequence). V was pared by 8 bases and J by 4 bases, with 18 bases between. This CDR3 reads CASGPERVPYNEQFF. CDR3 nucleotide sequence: TGTGCCAGCGGCCCGGAGCGGGTTCCGTACAATGAGCAGTTCTTC.

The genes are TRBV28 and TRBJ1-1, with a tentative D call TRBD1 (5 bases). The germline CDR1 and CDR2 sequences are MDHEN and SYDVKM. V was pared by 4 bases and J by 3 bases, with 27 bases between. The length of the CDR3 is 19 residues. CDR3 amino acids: CASSSPIPRDLRRYTEAFF. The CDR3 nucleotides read TGTGCCAGCAGTTCCCCCATACCCCGGGACCTAAGGCGATACACTGAAGCTTTCTTT. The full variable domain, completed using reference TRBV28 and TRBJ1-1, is DVKVTQSSRYLVKRTGEKVFLECVQDMDHENMFWYRQDPGLGLRLIYFSYDVKMKEKGDIPEGYSVSREKKERFSLILESASTNQTSMYLCASSSPIPRDLRRYTEAFFGQGTRLTVV.

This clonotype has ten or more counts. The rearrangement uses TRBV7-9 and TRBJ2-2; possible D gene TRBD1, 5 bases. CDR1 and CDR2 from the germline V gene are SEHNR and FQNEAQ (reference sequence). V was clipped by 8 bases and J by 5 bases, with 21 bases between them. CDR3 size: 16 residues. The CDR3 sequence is CASSPLGQGRTGELFF. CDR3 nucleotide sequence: TGTGCCAGCTCGCCCCTCGGGCAGGGAAGGACCGGGGAGCTGTTTTTT.

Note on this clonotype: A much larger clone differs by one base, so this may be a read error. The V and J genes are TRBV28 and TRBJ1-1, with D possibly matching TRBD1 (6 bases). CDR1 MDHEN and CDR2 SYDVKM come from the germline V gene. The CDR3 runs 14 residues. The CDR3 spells CASSLEGGITDAFF. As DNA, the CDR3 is TGTGCCAGCAGTTTAGAGGGGGGTATCACTGACGCTTTCTTT.

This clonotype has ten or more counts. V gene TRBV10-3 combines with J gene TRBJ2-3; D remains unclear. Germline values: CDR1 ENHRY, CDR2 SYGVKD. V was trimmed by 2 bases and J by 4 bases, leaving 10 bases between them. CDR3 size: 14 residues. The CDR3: CAISEVDLSDTQYF. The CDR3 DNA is TGTGCCATCAGTGAGGTGGACCTCTCAGATACGCAGTATTTT.

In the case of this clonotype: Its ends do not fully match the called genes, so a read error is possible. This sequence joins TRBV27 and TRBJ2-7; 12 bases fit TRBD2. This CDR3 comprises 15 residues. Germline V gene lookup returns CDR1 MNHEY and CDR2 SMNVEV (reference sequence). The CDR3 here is CTSSSGTSGSNEQYF. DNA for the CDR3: TGTACCAGCAGTTCCGGGACTAGCGGGTCCAACGAGCAGTACTTC.

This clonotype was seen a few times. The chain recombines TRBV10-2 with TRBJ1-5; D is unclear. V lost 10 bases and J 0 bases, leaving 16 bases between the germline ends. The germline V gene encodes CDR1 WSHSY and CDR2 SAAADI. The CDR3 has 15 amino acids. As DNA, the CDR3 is TGCGCCACCTCGTTGGACCTCTATAGCAATCAGCCCCAGCATTTT. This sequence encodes CATSLDLYSNQPQHF.

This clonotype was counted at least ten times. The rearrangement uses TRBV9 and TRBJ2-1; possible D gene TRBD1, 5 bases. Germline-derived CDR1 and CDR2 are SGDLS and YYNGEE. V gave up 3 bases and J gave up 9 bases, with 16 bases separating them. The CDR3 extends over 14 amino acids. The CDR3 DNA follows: TGTGCCAGCAGCGAAAGGCCAGGGTCGGGTGAGCAGTTCTTC. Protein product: CASSERPGSGEQFF.